The present T cell receptor beta chain was sequenced within a study of human T cells and chemical hapten exposure. Study at large: Sensitization was performed using 2% DPC on an approximately 2 cm by approximately 2 cm upper inner arm skin site. The study patch tested 0.01% DPC on the upper back and read results at 6 days. Study-wide points: A positive correlation with patch test score was shown by PT1 expanded TCR counts.

The time point denotes: pre-sensitization, week 0. Treatment specified: therapeutic diphenylcyclopropenone sensitization with weekly scalp DPC. Only a few counts were recorded for this clonotype. Its specificity is not known. Per the original methods: Sequenced samples showed a median of roughly 99,000 TCRs each, with counts running from approximately 21,000 to 630,000. TCRdb re-called the RACE reads through MiXCR, storing one row per CDR3 protein. TCRdb's processing, not the authors', yielded these V and J calls. The sample lists around 380,000 distinct CDR3 sequences; around 5.5% were seen once. There are 16 residues in the CDR3. V shed 0 bases and J 5 bases; nucleotides not matched to a gene: 9. Germline V gene lookup returns CDR1 LGHNA and CDR2 YSLEER.

The clonotype was recovered from a young woman with alopecia areata. Some clones in this sample may be carry-over from other donors' samples. V is TRBV4-3 and J is TRBJ2-5; 7 nucleotides agree with TRBD2. This material consisted of whole blood, taken in connection with sensitization to the hapten diphenylcyclopropenone (DPC). CDR3 DNA sequence: TGCGCCAGCAGCCAAGATTTCCCCAGCGGGGTTGAGACCCAGTACTTC. Residues: CASSQDFPSGVETQYF.